This passage covers 32 T cell receptor beta chains from one sample sequenced in a study of blood T cell repertoires in COVID-19 (dated by TCRdb to 2018 to 2020). Library construction relied on the immunoSEQ multiplex PCR assay. The source is immuneACCESS, and TCRdb retained only in-frame sequences with V and J called. Part of the clones is not carried over; for the studies checked, unresolved V genes explain less than half of this, and the remainder is unexplained. For this sample there are approximately 60,000 clones; 65% to 85% appear just once. The ten largest account for approximately 15% of the sample. The sequenced sample was peripheral blood. These receptors were collected from a man between 65 and 85 years old with active COVID-19.

The rearrangement joins TRBV5-5 to TRBJ2-1, with 12 bases matching TRBD2. The V segment lost 3 bases and the J segment 6 bases; nucleotides outside the gene matches: 4. The V gene's germline CDR1 is SGHKS and CDR2 YYEKEE (reference sequence). CDR3 size: 15 residues. This CDR3 reads CASSYLAGGSNEQFF. The CDR3 DNA follows: TGTGCCAGCAGCTACCTAGCGGGAGGGTCCAATGAGCAGTTCTTC.

V is TRBV4-2 and J is TRBJ1-5; D might be TRBD1 (6 bases). Trimming left V 0 bases short and J 0 bases short, with 12 bases between. Germline values: CDR1 LGHNA, CDR2 YNFKEQ. The CDR3 runs to 17 residues. CDR3 coding DNA: TGTGCCAGCAGCCAAGAACAGGGACGATATAGCAATCAGCCCCAGCATTTT. Translation gives CASSQEQGRYSNQPQHF.

J is TRBJ2-1 and V is TRBV7-9; D is perhaps TRBD1 (6 bases). V gave up 5 bases and J gave up 8 bases, with 19 bases separating them. In germline, CDR1 is SEHNR, CDR2 FQNEAQ (reference sequence). The CDR3 extends over 15 amino acids. This CDR3 is CASSPIGQSGHEQFF. As DNA, the CDR3 is TGTGCCAGCAGCCCTATCGGACAGTCTGGGCATGAGCAGTTCTTC.

This clone was counted a single time. The rearrangement links TRBV9 to TRBJ2-3; TRBD1 matches 10 bases. The CDR3 runs to 17 residues. With 2 bases clipped from V and 1 base from J, the junction kept 7 bases outside the gene matches. Germline assignment: CDR1 SGDLS and CDR2 YYNGEE. The CDR3 loop reads CASSVRPDRGGTDTQYF. The CDR3 DNA reads TGTGCCAGCAGCGTCCGCCCGGACAGGGGGGGCACAGATACGCAGTATTTT.

The chain joins TRBV10-3 to TRBJ2-7; D gene ambiguous. The CDR3 is 14 amino acids. Germline V CDR1 and CDR2: ENHRY, SYGVKD. Trimming pared 3 bases from V and 0 bases from J, leaving 9 bases between. In DNA form, the CDR3 reads TGTGCCATCAGTGACCGGTGGAGCTCCTACGAGCAGTACTTC. This translates into CAISDRWSSYEQYF.

This chain joins TRBV12-3 or TRBV12-4 and TRBJ2-5; D possibly corresponds to TRBD1 (6 bases). This CDR3 comprises 12 residues. Trimming took off 4 bases at V and 8 bases at J, with 11 bases between the two ends. The CDR3 sequence: CASSSQGYTQYF. The DNA for the CDR3 is TGTGCCAGCAGTTCACAGGGTTATACCCAGTACTTC.

The chain employs TRBV7-2 and TRBJ1-6; 8 positions agree with TRBD1. J lost 0 bases, V lost 5 bases, and 3 bases had no gene match. The CDR3 contains 16 residues. Per the germline V gene, CDR1 is SGHTA and CDR2 is FQGNSA. The CDR3 reads CASSVGTGSYNSPLHF. The CDR3 nucleotides read TGTGCCAGCAGCGTCGGGACAGGCTCCTATAATTCACCCCTCCACTTT.

The chain has TRBV19 and TRBJ1-1, with D possibly matching TRBD1 (6 bases). The germline V gene has CDR1 LNHDA and CDR2 SQIVND (reference sequence). Trimming left V 5 bases short and J 0 bases short, with 10 bases between. This CDR3 contains 14 residues. The DNA for the CDR3 is TGTGCCAGTAGTGAGGACAGCTTGAACACTGAAGCTTTCTTT. This encodes CASSEDSLNTEAFF.

The genes are TRBV5-1 and TRBJ1-1, with 9 bases lining up with TRBD1. The germline gives CDR1 SGHRS, CDR2 YFSETQ. Losses at the gene ends were 5 bases for V and 5 bases for J; bases not matched to a gene: 10. The CDR3 contains 15 residues. Here the CDR3 reads CASRKGTGKGTEAFF. The CDR3 coding sequence is TGCGCCAGCAGGAAGGGGACAGGGAAGGGGACTGAAGCTTTCTTT.

In its sample, this clone was seen a few times. J is TRBJ2-7 and V is TRBV10-3, with 9 bases aligning to TRBD2. V lost 4 bases and J lost 1; bases outside the gene matches: 5. Germline V gene sequence: CDR1 ENHRY, CDR2 SYGVKD. This CDR3 spans 15 amino acids. The CDR3 sequence is CAISALTSGSYEQYF. The CDR3 DNA reads as TGTGCCATCAGTGCCCTGACTAGCGGTTCCTACGAGCAGTACTTC.

The V gene is TRBV4-3, the J gene TRBJ1-2; D perhaps matches TRBD1 (5 bases). Germline CDR1 and CDR2: LGHNA and YSLEER. V was pared by 3 bases and J by 7 bases, with 15 bases between. The CDR3 consists of 14 residues. For the CDR3, the DNA is TGCGCCAGCAGCCAGGATGGGGGGGGATCTGGCTACACCTTC. It is translated as CASSQDGGGSGYTF.

This sequence joins TRBV10-3 and TRBJ2-5, with D perhaps TRBD1 (6 bases). The CDR3 length is 15 residues. V lost 10 bases, J lost 3 bases, and 21 bases lay in between. CDR1 is ENHRY, CDR2 SYGVKD, per germline. CDR3 in DNA: TGTGCCACCCACAAGGGGGACGGGATCGAAGAGACCCAGTACTTC. Translating gives CATHKGDGIEETQYF.

The chain has TRBV7-9 and TRBJ2-3; weak D call: TRBD2 (6 bases). The CDR3 has 14 residues. V lost 6 bases to trimming and J lost 2 bases, with 12 bases between them. The germline V gene encodes CDR1 SEHNR and CDR2 FQNEAQ (reference sequence). CDR3 region: CASSPTGATDTQYF. DNA of the CDR3: TGTGCCAGCAGTCCCACGGGAGCCACAGATACGCAGTATTTT.

The rearrangement joins TRBV29-1 to TRBJ1-1; D may be TRBD1 (5 bases). With 0 bases removed from V and 5 bases from J, the gap between germline ends came to 7 bases. CDR3 size: 12 residues. Germline CDR1 reads SQVTM; CDR2 reads ANQGSEA. CDR3 region: CSVEEGGTEAFF. CDR3 sequence (DNA): TGCAGCGTTGAAGAGGGGGGAACTGAAGCTTTCTTT.

The chain joins TRBV27 to TRBJ1-1, with TRBD1 matching over 10 bases. V lost 5 bases and J lost 1; bases outside the gene matches: 7. The CDR3 length is 16 residues. CDR1 and CDR2 from the germline V gene are MNHEY and SMNVEV (reference sequence). CDR3 sequence reads: CASSPDRGQGNTEAFF. The CDR3 bases are TGTGCCAGCAGTCCAGACAGGGGGCAGGGGAACACTGAAGCTTTCTTT.

The chain recombines TRBV9 with TRBJ2-3; 10 positions match TRBD2. CDR3 length: 17 residues. Germline V gene data show CDR1 as SGDLS and CDR2 as YYNGEE. Trimming at V came to 3 bases and at J to 4 bases, leaving 11 bases not matched to a gene. The chain's CDR3 is CASSGPASGRGADTQYF. The CDR3 region has the DNA TGTGCCAGCAGCGGCCCCGCTAGCGGGAGAGGAGCAGATACGCAGTATTTT.

The V gene is TRBV2, the J gene TRBJ1-2; D uncertain. This CDR3 region has 12 residues. Germline CDR1 SNHLY, CDR2 FYNNEI. Trimming stripped 6 bases from V and 5 bases from J, with 10 bases between. DNA of the CDR3: TGTGCCAGCAGCGAGTCCACGTATGGCTACACCTTC. This encodes CASSESTYGYTF.

The chain employs TRBV7-2 and TRBJ1-2; the D gene is possibly TRBD1 (5 bases). Trimming took 5 bases from V and 5 from J, leaving 12 bases between them. Germline V gene data show CDR1 as SGHTA and CDR2 as FQGNSA. CDR3 length: 13 residues. CDR3 sequence (DNA): TGTGCCAGCAGCCCGCAGGGAGGGTATGGCTACACCTTC. It encodes CASSPQGGYGYTF. Full variable domain (rest looked up from reference TRBV7-2 and TRBJ1-2): GAGVSQSPSNKVTEKGKDVELRCDPISGHTALYWYRQSLGQGLEFLIYFQGNSAPDKSGLPSDRFSAERTGGSVSTLTIQRTQQEDSAVYLCASSPQGGYGYTFGSGTRLTVV.

The genes are TRBV5-4 and TRBJ2-1; 11 bases fit TRBD1. V shed 4 bases, J shed 3 bases, and the junction held 6 bases outside the gene matches. Germline assignment: CDR1 SGHNT and CDR2 YYREEE (reference sequence). The CDR3 has 16 amino acids. In DNA form, the CDR3 reads TGTGCCAGCAGCGACACCGGGACAGGGGGCTACAATGAGCAGTTCTTC. Its protein product is CASSDTGTGGYNEQFF. The full variable domain, in which reference TRBV5-4 and TRBJ2-1 provide the parts outside the CDR3, is ETGVTQSPTHLIKTRGQQVTLRCSSQSGHNTVSWYQQALGQGPQFIFQYYREEENGRGNFPPRFSGLQFPNYSSELNVNALELDDSALYLCASSDTGTGGYNEQFFGPGTRLTVL.

This clone showed up just once. The rearrangement links TRBV11-3 to TRBJ2-3, with 7 positions matching TRBD2. Germline CDR1 and CDR2: SGHNT and YENEEA. CDR3 length equals 16 residues. J was trimmed by 4 bases and V by 0 bases; bases with no gene match: 7. CDR3 residues: CASSLEGGFRPDTQYF. DNA for the CDR3: TGTGCCAGCAGCTTAGAGGGGGGGTTTCGACCAGATACGCAGTATTTT.

The rearrangement joins TRBV4-2 to TRBJ2-1, with D perhaps matching TRBD2 (6 bases). The germline CDR1 and CDR2 sequences are LGHNA and YNFKEQ. With 1 base removed from V and 0 bases from J, the gap between germline ends came to 22 bases. This CDR3 region has 20 residues. The DNA of the CDR3 is TGTGCCAGCAGCCAAGCGTTCGGGGGTCCCACCGACCTCTCCTACAATGAGCAGTTCTTC. Amino acids: CASSQAFGGPTDLSYNEQFF.

The V and J genes are TRBV6-4 and TRBJ2-7, with TRBD2 identical over 9 bases. Germline trimming cut 0 bases from V and 7 bases from J; bases unmatched to any gene: 19. The CDR3 runs 19 residues. The germline V gene encodes CDR1 MRHNA and CDR2 SNTAGT. The CDR3 region is CASSDSRGRRLAGSAEQYF. CDR3 nucleotides: TGTGCCAGCAGTGACTCTCGGGGTCGGCGTCTAGCGGGGTCCGCGGAGCAGTACTTC.

The rearrangement joins TRBV20-1 to TRBJ1-2; maybe TRBD1 (5 bases). The CDR3 covers 13 residues. Germline-derived CDR1 and CDR2 are DFQATT and SNEGSKA (reference sequence). With 3 bases removed from V and 1 base from J, the gap between germline ends came to 9 bases. CDR3 sequence (DNA): TGCAGTGCTAGTCCGGGGGATAACTATGGCTACACCTTC. Translating gives CSASPGDNYGYTF.

This clone was picked up one time. The V gene is TRBV19, the J gene TRBJ2-5, with 13 bases identical to TRBD2. CDR1 is LNHDA, CDR2 SQIVND, per germline (reference sequence). This CDR3 is 16 amino acids long. J gave up 7 bases and V 5 bases, and 10 bases lay outside the gene matches. This CDR3 reads CASSLTSGRRVGTQYF. In nucleotides, the CDR3 is TGTGCCAGTAGTCTGACTAGCGGGAGGCGCGTAGGGACCCAGTACTTC.

This chain joins TRBV10-1 and TRBJ2-1; TRBD2 agrees at 13 bases. CDR1 is WNHNN, CDR2 SYGVQD, per germline (reference sequence). J lost 3 bases, V lost 5 bases, and 13 bases had no gene match. The CDR3 covers 19 residues. The CDR3 DNA reads TGCGCCAGCAGTTACGGGGGGGGGACTAGCGGGGATGACTACAATGAGCAGTTCTTC. As protein: CASSYGGGTSGDDYNEQFF.

The V call is TRBV5-5, the J call TRBJ1-5; TRBD1 matches at 8 bases. With 5 bases clipped from V and 0 bases from J, the junction kept 7 bases outside the gene matches. The germline gives CDR1 SGHKS, CDR2 YYEKEE (reference sequence). The CDR3 sequence is 16 residues long. CDR3 in amino acids: CASSNQGAGSNQPQHF. CDR3 nucleotides: TGTGCCAGCAGTAATCAGGGGGCAGGTAGCAATCAGCCCCAGCATTTT.

The V call is TRBV14, the J call TRBJ2-2, with 15 bases identical to TRBD2. CDR1 SGHDN and CDR2 FVKESK come from the germline V gene. The CDR3 spans 19 residues. Germline trimming cut 4 bases from V and 7 bases from J; bases unmatched to any gene: 13. The CDR3 reads CASSPRTSGRVARGGELFF. The CDR3 DNA reads as TGTGCCAGCAGCCCTCGGACTAGCGGGAGGGTCGCGAGAGGCGGGGAGCTGTTTTTT.

This rearrangement joins TRBV27 to TRBJ1-5, with 8 bases that match TRBD1. CDR1 MNHEY and CDR2 SMNVEV come from the germline V gene (reference sequence). V dropped 5 bases and J dropped 2; count of bases not matched to a gene: 2. The length of the CDR3 is 14 residues. DNA of the CDR3: TGTGCCAGCAGTACAGGGGGGCGCAATCAGCCCCAGCATTTT. Translation: CASSTGGRNQPQHF.

This clone was seen a single time. The genes are TRBV5-4 and TRBJ2-2; D may be TRBD2 (7 bases). The ends were cut back, 4 bases at V and 0 bases at J, with 13 bases in the middle. The V gene's germline CDR1 is SGHNT and CDR2 YYREEE (reference sequence). The CDR3 is 16 residues long. CDR3 nucleotide sequence: TGTGCCAGCAGCGGCGGAGGGGGGGCGAACACCGGGGAGCTGTTTTTT. Translating it yields CASSGGGGANTGELFF.

This chain's CDR3 is CASSAGQGGTDTQYF. The CDR3 DNA follows: TGCGCCAGCAGCGCAGGACAGGGAGGCACAGATACGCAGTATTTT. The chain has TRBV5-1 and TRBJ2-3, with 8 bases fitting TRBD1. Germline V gene sequence: CDR1 SGHRS, CDR2 YFSETQ. The CDR3 runs 15 residues. Germline trimming cut 4 bases from V and 1 base from J; bases unmatched to any gene: 5.

The chain joins TRBV6-1 to TRBJ1-1; TRBD1 matches at 7 bases. The germline V gene encodes CDR1 MNHNS and CDR2 SASEGT. Trimming took 3 bases from V and 4 from J; bases not matched to a gene: 8. This CDR3 is 15 amino acids long. The CDR3 loop is CASSDDPGQLTEAFF. For the CDR3, the DNA is TGTGCCAGCAGTGACGATCCGGGACAGCTCACTGAAGCTTTCTTT.

The chain links TRBV6-4 to TRBJ1-1; D ambiguous. This CDR3 region has 10 residues. CDR1 is MRHNA and CDR2 is SNTAGT in the germline V gene. Deletions cut 2 bases from V and 13 bases from J, with 8 bases between. DNA for the CDR3: TGTGCCAGCAGTGACCTAGAGGTTTTCTTT. Its protein product is CASSDLEVFF.